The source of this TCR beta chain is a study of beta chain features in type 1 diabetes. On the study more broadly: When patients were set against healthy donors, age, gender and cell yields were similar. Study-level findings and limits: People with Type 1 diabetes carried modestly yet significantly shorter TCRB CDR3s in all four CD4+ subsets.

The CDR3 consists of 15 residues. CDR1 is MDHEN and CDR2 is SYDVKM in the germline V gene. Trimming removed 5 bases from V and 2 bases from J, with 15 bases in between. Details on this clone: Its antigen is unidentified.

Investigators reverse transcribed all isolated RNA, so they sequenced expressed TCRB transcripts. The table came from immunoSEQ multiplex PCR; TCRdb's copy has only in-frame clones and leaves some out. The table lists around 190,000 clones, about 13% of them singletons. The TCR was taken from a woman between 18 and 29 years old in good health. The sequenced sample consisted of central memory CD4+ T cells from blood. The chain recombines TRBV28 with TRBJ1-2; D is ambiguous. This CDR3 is CASSAAGNFNYGYTF. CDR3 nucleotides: TGTGCCAGCAGTGCTGCCGGGAACTTCAACTATGGCTACACCTTC.